Listed here is a single T cell receptor beta chain. What it binds is unknown. PCR primers comprised 60 Vbeta and 13 Jbeta primers. Assay: immunoSEQ multiplex PCR; the TCRdb copy retains only in-frame clones and omits some. The sample contains fewer than 140,000 clones, about three quarters of which appear only once. The record originates from a study of cytomegalovirus exposure and HLA in healthy donors. Study-level points and caveats: TCR beta chains associated with HLA were, in a later analysis, more clonally expanded than equally common others. Usually a TCR sequence was rare, but some public TCRs were found in many donors. Previously analyzed data showed that most TCR beta V segments were productive at a frequency of about 90% or about 30%. A few V segments could not be told apart, such as TRBV6-2 and TRBV6-3, and were left out.

Trimming took off 4 bases at V and 5 bases at J, with 9 bases between the two ends. Germline assignment: CDR1 SGDLS and CDR2 YYNGEE. The CDR3 loop spans 12 amino acids. The sequencing input was PBMCs. The J gene is TRBJ2-5, the V gene TRBV9, with a tentative D call TRBD2 (5 bases). The TCR originated in a boy between 10 and 17 years old in good health and CMV-seronegative. CDR3 protein: CASSTGSETQYF. Written as DNA, the CDR3 is TGTGCCAGCAGCACGGGGTCGGAGACCCAGTACTTC.